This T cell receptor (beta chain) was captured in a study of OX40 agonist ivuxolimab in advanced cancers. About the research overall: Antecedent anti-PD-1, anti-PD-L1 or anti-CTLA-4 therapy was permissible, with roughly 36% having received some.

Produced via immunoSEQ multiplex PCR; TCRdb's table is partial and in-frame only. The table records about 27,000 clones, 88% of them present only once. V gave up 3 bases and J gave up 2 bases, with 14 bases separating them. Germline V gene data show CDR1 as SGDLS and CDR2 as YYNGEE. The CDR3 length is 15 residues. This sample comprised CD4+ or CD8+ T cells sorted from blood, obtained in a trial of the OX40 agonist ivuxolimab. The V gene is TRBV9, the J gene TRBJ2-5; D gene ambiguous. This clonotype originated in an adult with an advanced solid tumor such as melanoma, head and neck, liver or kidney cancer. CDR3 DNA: TGTGCCAGCAGCGCTGGAGTACTGAAGCAAGAGACCCAGTACTTC. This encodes CASSAGVLKQETQYF.